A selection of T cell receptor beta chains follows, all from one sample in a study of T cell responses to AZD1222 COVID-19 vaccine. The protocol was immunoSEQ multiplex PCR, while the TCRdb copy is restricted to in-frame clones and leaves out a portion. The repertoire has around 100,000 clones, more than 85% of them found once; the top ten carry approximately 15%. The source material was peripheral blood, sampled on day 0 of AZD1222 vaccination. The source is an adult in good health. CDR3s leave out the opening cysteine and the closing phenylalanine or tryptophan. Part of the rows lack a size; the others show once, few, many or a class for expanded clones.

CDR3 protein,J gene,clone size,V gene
ASSVEVETLGEQF,TRBJ2-1,.,TRBV9
ASSHLDRKETQY,TRBJ2-5,.,TRBV5-1
ATSRVANSYEQY,TRBJ2-7,once,TRBV15
ASSEWGGTEAF,TRBJ1-1,.,TRBV25-1
ASSLAGAGQPQH,TRBJ1-5,.,TRBV7-6
ASSSGNSGNTIY,TRBJ1-3,.,TRBV11-3
ASTLDRRYGYT,TRBJ1-2,.,TRBV12-3/TRBV12-4
ASGPWEGHGYT,TRBJ1-2,.,TRBV28
ASSQTSRSGNYGYT,TRBJ1-2,once,TRBV7-9
AISGPGGLGTDTQY,TRBJ2-3,.,TRBV10-3
ASSFQTGNEKLF,TRBJ1-4,.,TRBV7-2
ASSPASYGYT,TRBJ1-2,once,TRBV3-1/TRBV3-2
ASYRVGYGYT,TRBJ1-2,.,TRBV2
ASRLGVSFPGYT,TRBJ1-2,.,TRBV27
ASRTGNPFSYNSPLH,TRBJ1-6,once,TRBV28
ASSYETGQGIRNQPQH,TRBJ1-5,.,TRBV6-2/TRBV6-3
ASSLDRSEAF,TRBJ1-1,.,TRBV5-4
ASSVLTGGRGTDTQY,TRBJ2-3,.,TRBV5-4
AISDENYGYT,TRBJ1-2,.,TRBV10-3
ASSVGNSYEQY,TRBJ2-7,.,TRBV9
ATSTRTEQF,TRBJ2-1,.,TRBV24-1
AWRGTSGSEIVYEQY,TRBJ2-7,.,TRBV30
ASSLVASYNEQF,TRBJ2-1,once,TRBV5-4
ASSLWRDQPQH,TRBJ1-5,.,TRBV7-2
ASSLGAGGDSPLH,TRBJ1-6,.,TRBV5-1
ASSLDGQTVAEQF,TRBJ2-1,.,TRBV11-2
ASRLAGVVSTDTQY,TRBJ2-3,.,TRBV4-2
ASSSSQGYQPQH,TRBJ1-5,.,TRBV6-6
AWEGTRNSPLH,TRBJ1-6,.,TRBV30
ASSIGGGSYNEQF,TRBJ2-1,.,TRBV19
ASSYRDGNTEAF,TRBJ1-1,.,TRBV14
AWSGVSGETQY,TRBJ2-5,.,TRBV30
ASNQNRDRDRGYT,TRBJ1-2,once,TRBV6-5
ASSLTVSNTEAF,TRBJ1-1,.,TRBV6-5
ATGTGSYEQY,TRBJ2-7,.,TRBV27
ASSSLGGNTEAF,TRBJ1-1,.,TRBV28
ASSLDTGTSVYNEQF,TRBJ2-1,.,TRBV11-2
SASKPGLARTDTQY,TRBJ2-3,.,TRBV20-1
ASSRSLQQY,TRBJ2-7,.,TRBV3-1/TRBV3-2
AISPGQANTGELF,TRBJ2-2,.,TRBV10-3
ASSPRGYGNTIY,TRBJ1-3,.,TRBV7-6
ASNPFLADTEAF,TRBJ1-1,.,TRBV14
ASRRRDRGRVGTEAF,TRBJ1-1,once,TRBV28
ASRVRTATYEQY,TRBJ2-7,.,TRBV5-1
ASSQITGELF,TRBJ2-2,.,TRBV27
ASSLIDTQY,TRBJ2-3,.,TRBV7-2